The T cell receptor beta chain described here comes from a study of blood T cell repertoires in COVID-19. Across the study: Specimens from acute and convalescent COVID-19 originated in the United States, Italy and Spain. The cDNA or gDNA used as material had been derived from T cells, B-cell-depleted T cells, or PBMCs.

Authors' data handling: Amplified reference gene primers provided the basis for estimating nucleated cell counts. Produced via immunoSEQ multiplex PCR; TCRdb's table is partial and in-frame only. The DNA was the basis for D and trimming; V, J and clone size are from that table. In the table there are approximately 150,000 clones, roughly nine tenths of which are singletons. The length of the CDR3 is 12 residues. Germline V gene sequence: CDR1 MDHEN, CDR2 SYDVKM. V gave up 7 bases and J gave up 8 bases; unmatched junction bases: 6. The chain carries TRBV28 and TRBJ1-1, with TRBD1 identical over 8 bases. The source material was peripheral blood. The receptor's source is a man aged 55 to 70 with active or convalescent COVID-19. The CDR3 nucleotides read TGTGCCAGCACCCCATGGGACAGGGAAGCTTTCTTT. Its translation: CASTPWDREAFF.